This T cell receptor (beta chain) stems from a study of T-cell memory formation after mild COVID-19. Unmatched junction bases numbered 8, after V lost 5 bases and J lost 2 bases. The CDR3 length is 16 residues. The germline V gene has CDR1 MDHEN and CDR2 SYDVKM. One entry per CDR3 protein results from TCRdb running MiXCR on the 5' RACE reads. Of roughly 120,000 distinct CDR3 sequences in the sample, 22% were seen once. Study-wide results and caveats: Memory sampled before infection contained some responding clones, suggesting cross-reactive memory joined.

This clonotype was seen only a few times. Its antigen is currently unknown. The J gene is TRBJ2-3, the V gene TRBV28, with 9 nucleotides matching TRBD1. Sequencing was performed on PBMCs or a T cell subset sorted from them (not recorded which). The receptor comes from a man aged 18 to 35 who had mild COVID-19 (a few samples of this study predate the infection). Cell type and time point are not known. The CDR3 reads CASSPRTGADTDTQYF. The CDR3 DNA reads as TGTGCCAGCAGTCCCCGGACAGGGGCGGACACAGATACGCAGTATTTT.